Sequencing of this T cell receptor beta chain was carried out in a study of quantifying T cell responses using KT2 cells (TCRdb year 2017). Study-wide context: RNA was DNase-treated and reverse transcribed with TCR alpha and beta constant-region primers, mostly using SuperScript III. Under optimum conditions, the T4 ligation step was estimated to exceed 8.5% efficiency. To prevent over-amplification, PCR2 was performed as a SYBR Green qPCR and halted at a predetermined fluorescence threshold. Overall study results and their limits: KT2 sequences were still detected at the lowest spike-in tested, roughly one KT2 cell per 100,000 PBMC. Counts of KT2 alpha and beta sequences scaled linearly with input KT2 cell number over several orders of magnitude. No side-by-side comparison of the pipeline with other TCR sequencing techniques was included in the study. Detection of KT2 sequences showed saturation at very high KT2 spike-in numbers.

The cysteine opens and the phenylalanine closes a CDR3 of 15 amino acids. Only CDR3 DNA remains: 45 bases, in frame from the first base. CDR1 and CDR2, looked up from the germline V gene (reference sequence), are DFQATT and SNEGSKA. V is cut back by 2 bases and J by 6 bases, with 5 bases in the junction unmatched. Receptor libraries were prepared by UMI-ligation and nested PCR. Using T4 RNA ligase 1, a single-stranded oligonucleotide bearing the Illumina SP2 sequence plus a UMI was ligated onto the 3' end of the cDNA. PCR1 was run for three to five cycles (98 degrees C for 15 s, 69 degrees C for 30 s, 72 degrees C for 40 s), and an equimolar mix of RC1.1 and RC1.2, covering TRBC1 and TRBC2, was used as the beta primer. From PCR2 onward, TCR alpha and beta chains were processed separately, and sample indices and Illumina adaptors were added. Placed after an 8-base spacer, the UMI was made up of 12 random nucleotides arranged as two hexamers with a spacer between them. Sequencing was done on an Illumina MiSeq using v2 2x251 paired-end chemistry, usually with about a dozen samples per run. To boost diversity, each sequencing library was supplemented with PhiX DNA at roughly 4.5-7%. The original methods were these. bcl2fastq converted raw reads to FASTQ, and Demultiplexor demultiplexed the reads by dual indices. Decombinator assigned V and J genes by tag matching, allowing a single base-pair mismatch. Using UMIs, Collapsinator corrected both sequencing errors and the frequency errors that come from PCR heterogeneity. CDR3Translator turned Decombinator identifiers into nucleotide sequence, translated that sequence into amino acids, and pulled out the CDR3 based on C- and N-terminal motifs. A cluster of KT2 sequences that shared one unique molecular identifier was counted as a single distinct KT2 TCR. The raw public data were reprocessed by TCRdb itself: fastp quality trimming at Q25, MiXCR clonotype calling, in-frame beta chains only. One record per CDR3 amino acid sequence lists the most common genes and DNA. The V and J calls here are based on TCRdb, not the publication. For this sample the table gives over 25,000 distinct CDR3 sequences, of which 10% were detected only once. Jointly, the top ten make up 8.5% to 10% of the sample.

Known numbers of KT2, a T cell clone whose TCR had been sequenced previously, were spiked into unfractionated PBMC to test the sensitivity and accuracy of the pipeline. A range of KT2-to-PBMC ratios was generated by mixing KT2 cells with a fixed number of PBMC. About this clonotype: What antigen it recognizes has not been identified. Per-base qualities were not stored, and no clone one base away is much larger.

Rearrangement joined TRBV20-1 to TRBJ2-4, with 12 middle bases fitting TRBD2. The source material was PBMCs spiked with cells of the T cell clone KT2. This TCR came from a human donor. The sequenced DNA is TGCAGTGCTAGAAGACTAGCGGGAGAGTCAAACATTCAGTACTTC. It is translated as CSARRLAGESNIQYF.